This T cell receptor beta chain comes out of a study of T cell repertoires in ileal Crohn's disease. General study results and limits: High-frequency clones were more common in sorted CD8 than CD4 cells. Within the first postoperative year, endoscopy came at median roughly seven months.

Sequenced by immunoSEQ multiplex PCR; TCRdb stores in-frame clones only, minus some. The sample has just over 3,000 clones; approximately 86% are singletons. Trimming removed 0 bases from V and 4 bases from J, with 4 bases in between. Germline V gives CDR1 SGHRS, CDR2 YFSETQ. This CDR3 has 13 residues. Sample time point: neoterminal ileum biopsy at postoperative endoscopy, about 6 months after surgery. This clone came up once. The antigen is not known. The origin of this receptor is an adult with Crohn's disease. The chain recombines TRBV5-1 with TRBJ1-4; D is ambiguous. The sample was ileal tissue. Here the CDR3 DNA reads TGCGCCAGCAGCTTGGGCAGTAATGAAAAACTGTTTTTT. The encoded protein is CASSLGSNEKLFF.